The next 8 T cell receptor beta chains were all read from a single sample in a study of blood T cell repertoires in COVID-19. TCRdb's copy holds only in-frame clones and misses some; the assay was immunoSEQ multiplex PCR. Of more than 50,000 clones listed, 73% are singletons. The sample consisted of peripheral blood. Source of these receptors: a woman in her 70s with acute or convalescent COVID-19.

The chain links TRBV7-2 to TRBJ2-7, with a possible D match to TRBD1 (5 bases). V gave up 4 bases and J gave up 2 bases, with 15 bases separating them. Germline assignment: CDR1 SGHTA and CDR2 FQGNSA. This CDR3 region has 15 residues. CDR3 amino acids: CASSSYWTTTYEQYF. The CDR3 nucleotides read TGTGCCAGCAGCTCCTACTGGACAACGACCTACGAGCAGTACTTC.

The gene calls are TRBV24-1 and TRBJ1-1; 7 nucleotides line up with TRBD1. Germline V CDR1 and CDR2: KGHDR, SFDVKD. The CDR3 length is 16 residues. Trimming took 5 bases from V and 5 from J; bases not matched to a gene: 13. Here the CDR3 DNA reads TGTGCCACCAGTGGCGGACAGGCCTTTTCGGAGACTGAAGCTTTCTTT. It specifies CATSGGQAFSETEAFF.

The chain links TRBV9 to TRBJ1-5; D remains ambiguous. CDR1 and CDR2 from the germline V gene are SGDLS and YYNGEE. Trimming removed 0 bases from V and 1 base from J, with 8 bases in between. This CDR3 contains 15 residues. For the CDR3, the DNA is TGTGCCAGCAGCGTAGGAGGGCTGAGCAATCAGCCCCAGCATTTT. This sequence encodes CASSVGGLSNQPQHF.

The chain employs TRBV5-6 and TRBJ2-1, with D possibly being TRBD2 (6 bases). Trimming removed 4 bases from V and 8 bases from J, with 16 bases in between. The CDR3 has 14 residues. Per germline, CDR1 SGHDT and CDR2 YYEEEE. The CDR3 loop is CASSGRDWNDEQFF. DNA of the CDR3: TGTGCCAGCAGCGGACGGGACTGGAACGATGAGCAGTTCTTC.

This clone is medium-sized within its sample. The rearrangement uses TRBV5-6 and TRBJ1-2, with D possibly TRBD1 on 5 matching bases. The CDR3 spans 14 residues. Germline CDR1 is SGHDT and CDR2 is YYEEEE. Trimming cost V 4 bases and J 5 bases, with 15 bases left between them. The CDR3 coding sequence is TGTGCCAGCAGCCAGTGGGGGGAACGTTATGGCTACACCTTC. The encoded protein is CASSQWGERYGYTF.

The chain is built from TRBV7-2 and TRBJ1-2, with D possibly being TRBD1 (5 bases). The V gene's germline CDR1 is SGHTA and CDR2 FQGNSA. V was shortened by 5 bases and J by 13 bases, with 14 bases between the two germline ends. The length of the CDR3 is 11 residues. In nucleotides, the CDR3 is TGTGCCAGCAGCGGACACAGAAGTTGCACCTTC. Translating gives CASSGHRSCTF.

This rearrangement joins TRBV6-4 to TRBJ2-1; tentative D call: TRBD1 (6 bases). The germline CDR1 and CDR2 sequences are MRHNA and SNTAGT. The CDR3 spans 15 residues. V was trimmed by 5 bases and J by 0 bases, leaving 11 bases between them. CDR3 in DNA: TGTGCCAGCAGTCCACAGGGTGGCTCCTACAATGAGCAGTTCTTC. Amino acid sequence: CASSPQGGSYNEQFF.

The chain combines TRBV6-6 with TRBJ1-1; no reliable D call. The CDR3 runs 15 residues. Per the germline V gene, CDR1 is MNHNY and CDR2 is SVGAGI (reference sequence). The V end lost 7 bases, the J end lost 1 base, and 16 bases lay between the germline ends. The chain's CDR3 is CASTKGYRENTEAFF. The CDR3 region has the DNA TGTGCCAGCACCAAAGGCTACAGAGAGAACACTGAAGCTTTCTTT.